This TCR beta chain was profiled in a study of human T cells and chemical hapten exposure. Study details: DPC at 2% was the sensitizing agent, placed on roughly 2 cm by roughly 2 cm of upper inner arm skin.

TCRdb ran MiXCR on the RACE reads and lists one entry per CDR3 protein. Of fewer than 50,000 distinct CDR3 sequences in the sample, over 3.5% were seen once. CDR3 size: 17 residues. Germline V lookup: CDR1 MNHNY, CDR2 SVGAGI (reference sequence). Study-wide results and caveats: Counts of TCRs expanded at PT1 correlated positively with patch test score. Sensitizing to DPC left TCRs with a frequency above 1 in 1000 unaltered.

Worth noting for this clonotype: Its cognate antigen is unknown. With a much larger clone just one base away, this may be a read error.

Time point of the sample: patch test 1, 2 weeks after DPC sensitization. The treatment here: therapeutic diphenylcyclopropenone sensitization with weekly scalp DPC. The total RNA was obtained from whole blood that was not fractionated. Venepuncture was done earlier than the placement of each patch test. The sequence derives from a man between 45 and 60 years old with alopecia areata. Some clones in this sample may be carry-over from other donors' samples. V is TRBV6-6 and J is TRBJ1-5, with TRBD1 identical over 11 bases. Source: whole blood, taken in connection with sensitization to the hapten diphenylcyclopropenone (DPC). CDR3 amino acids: CASSYSGDRGFNHPQHF. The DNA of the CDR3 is TGTGCCAGCAGTTACTCTGGGGACAGGGGGTTCAATCACCCCCAGCATTTT.